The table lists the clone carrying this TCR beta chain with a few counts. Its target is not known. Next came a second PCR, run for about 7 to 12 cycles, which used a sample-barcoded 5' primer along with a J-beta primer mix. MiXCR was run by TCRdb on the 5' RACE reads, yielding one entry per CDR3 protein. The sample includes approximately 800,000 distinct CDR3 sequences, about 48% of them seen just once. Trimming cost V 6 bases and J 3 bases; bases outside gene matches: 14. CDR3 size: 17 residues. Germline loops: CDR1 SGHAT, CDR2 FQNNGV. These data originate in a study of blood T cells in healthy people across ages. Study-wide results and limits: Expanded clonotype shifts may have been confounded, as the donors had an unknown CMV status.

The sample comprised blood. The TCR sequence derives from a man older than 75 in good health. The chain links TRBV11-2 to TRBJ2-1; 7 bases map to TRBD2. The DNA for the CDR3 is TGTGCCAGCAGAATCGCCTTTACTAGCGCATTCTACAATGAGCAGTTCTTC. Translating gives CASRIAFTSAFYNEQFF.